These 18 T cell receptor beta chains came from one sample sequenced in a study of T-cell reconstitution after alpha-beta-depleted transplantation in children. Unique molecular identifiers tagged the TCRbeta library. TCRdb re-derived calls from the PCR reads in MiXCR, one entry per CDR3 protein. Among around 490,000 distinct CDR3 sequences listed, approximately 10% were seen once. The sample consisted of PBMCs, mostly from graft donor cells, taken 180 days after TCRalphabeta/CD19-depleted stem cell transplant. The source of these receptors is a female patient aged 2-15 years who had a stem cell transplant for aplastic anemia, so the T cells may come from the graft donor.

This clonotype was counted a few times. The chain is built from TRBV5-1 and TRBJ2-1, with 11 nucleotides matching TRBD2. V gave up 4 bases and J gave up 9 bases; unmatched junction bases: 9. The germline V gene has CDR1 SGHRS and CDR2 YFSETQ. The CDR3 loop spans 15 amino acids. The CDR3 DNA follows: TGCGCCAGCAGCCCCTTAGCGGGAGGGCCCCCTGAGCAGTTCTTC. It yields the protein CASSPLAGGPPEQFF.

The sample holds a few counts of this clonotype. The gene calls are TRBV21-1 and TRBJ2-5. TRBV21-1 counts as a pseudogene. The CDR3 has 12 amino acids. The CDR3 DNA is TGTGCCAGCAGCAAAGCAGGGGAGACCCAGTACTTC. This sequence encodes CASSKAGETQYF.

A few counts support this clonotype. J is TRBJ1-5 and V is TRBV28; no firm D call. The germline V and J ends were trimmed by 6 bases and 1 base, with 4 bases remaining between them. Germline CDR1 and CDR2: MDHEN and SYDVKM. This CDR3 spans 12 amino acids. CDR3 sequence: CASRPSNQPQHF. The CDR3 coding sequence is TGTGCCAGCAGACCCAGCAATCAGCCCCAGCATTTT.

V gene TRBV10-3 combines with J gene TRBJ2-2; D unclear. CDR1 and CDR2 from the germline V gene are ENHRY and SYGVKD. This CDR3 has 13 residues. The V and J ends lost 8 bases and 3 bases respectively, with 10 bases between them. CDR3 in amino acids: CAIRRLDTGELFF. DNA for the CDR3: TGTGCCATCCGACGGCTGGACACCGGGGAGCTGTTTTTT.

In this sample, this clonotype turned up a few times. The V call is TRBV7-2, the J call TRBJ2-5; 9 bases are shared with TRBD1. This CDR3 spans 18 amino acids. The germline CDR1 and CDR2 sequences are SGHTA and FQGNSA. V shed 0 bases, J shed 5 bases, and the junction held 13 bases outside the gene matches. The CDR3 DNA is TGTGCCAGCAGCTTAGCCCCTGCTGGGACAGGGTCTCGGGAGACCCAGTACTTC. Encoded protein: CASSLAPAGTGSRETQYF. The full variable domain, in which reference TRBV7-2 and TRBJ2-5 provide the parts outside the CDR3, is GAGVSQSPSNKVTEKGKDVELRCDPISGHTALYWYRQSLGQGLEFLIYFQGNSAPDKSGLPSDRFSAERTGGSVSTLTIQRTQQEDSAVYLCASSLAPAGTGSRETQYFGPGTRLLVL.

The chain joins TRBV5-1 to TRBJ1-1; D remains unclear. CDR1 SGHRS and CDR2 YFSETQ come from the germline V gene. Trimming cost V 3 bases and J 3 bases, with 9 bases left between them. The CDR3 contains 13 residues. The DNA for the CDR3 is TGCGCCAGCAGCTCCCTGAGCGACACTGAAGCTTTCTTT. Residues: CASSSLSDTEAFF.

The table lists this clonotype with many counts. CDR3 in DNA: TGTGCCAGCAGTTCCGGGAGCACAGTCCACGAGCAGTACTTC. As protein: CASSSGSTVHEQYF. The rearrangement links TRBV12-3 or TRBV12-4 to TRBJ2-7; tentative D call: TRBD2 (6 bases). The CDR3 totals 14 residues. V was shortened by 4 bases and J by 5 bases, with 15 bases between the two germline ends.

The table lists this clonotype with many counts. This chain uses TRBV29-1 with TRBJ1-5, with a tentative D call TRBD1 (6 bases). Germline values: CDR1 SQVTM, CDR2 ANQGSEA. The CDR3 sequence is 12 residues long. Between the trimmed V and J ends, which lost 7 bases and 4 bases, there was a span of 11 bases. The DNA of the CDR3 is TGCAGCGCCGGACAGCCAAATCAGCCCCAGCATTTT. This codes for CSAGQPNQPQHF.

At least ten counts were recorded for this clonotype. The CDR3 sequence is CASGKLAGFQETQYF. The CDR3 bases are TGTGCCAGCGGGAAACTAGCGGGGTTCCAAGAGACCCAGTACTTC. The rearrangement joins TRBV12-3 or TRBV12-4 to TRBJ2-5; 10 bases fit TRBD2. The V and J ends lost 8 bases and 1 base, in that order; junction bases with no gene match: 7. The CDR3 runs 15 residues.

This clonotype was seen at least ten times. V usage is TRBV27 and J usage is TRBJ1-2; D is unclear. Germline V CDR1 and CDR2: MNHEY, SMNVEV (reference sequence). The V gene lost 2 bases and the J gene lost 5 bases, with 15 bases spanning the gap. CDR3 length: 15 amino acids. The CDR3 DNA reads as TGTGCCAGCAGTTTACGTCCGGGGAAAGGGTATGGCTACACCTTC. This gives the protein CASSLRPGKGYGYTF.

There are many counts of this clonotype. The chain combines TRBV15 with TRBJ1-6; D ambiguous. The CDR3 is 12 residues long. Trimming left V 8 bases short and J 6 bases short, with 8 bases between. CDR1 and CDR2 (germline): LNHNV, YYDKDF (reference sequence). The CDR3 coding sequence is TGTGCCACCGGACTGCCTAATTCACCCCTCCACTTT. Encoded protein: CATGLPNSPLHF.

The J gene is TRBJ2-6, the V gene TRBV5-1, with unresolved D. V lost 1 base, J lost 0 bases, and 14 bases lay in between. Germline V gene data show CDR1 as SGHRS and CDR2 as YFSETQ. The CDR3 loop spans 18 amino acids. As DNA, the CDR3 is TGCGCCAGCAGCTTGACAGCTCCCTCCTACTCTGGGGCCAACGTCCTGACTTTC. Translating it yields CASSLTAPSYSGANVLTF.

This clonotype showed up just a few times. The chain joins TRBV18 to TRBJ2-7; D might be TRBD1 (6 bases). Germline CDR1 KGHSH, CDR2 LQKENI. Between the trimmed V and J ends, which lost 3 bases and 2 bases, there was a span of 8 bases. The CDR3 spans 13 residues. The CDR3 nucleotides read TGTGCCAGCTCACCCAGGGGCGCCTACGAGCAGTACTTC. This sequence encodes CASSPRGAYEQYF.

This clonotype was counted many times. This sequence joins TRBV4-2 and TRBJ2-7, with 11 bases aligning to TRBD2. Trimming cost V 1 base and J 1 base; bases outside gene matches: 12. Germline CDR1 and CDR2: LGHNA and YNFKEQ. This CDR3 has 19 amino acids. Here the CDR3 reads CASSQALGASGRSSYEQYF. The CDR3 coding sequence is TGTGCCAGCAGCCAAGCTCTGGGGGCTAGCGGGAGGTCTTCCTACGAGCAGTACTTC.

This clonotype was detected a few times. J is TRBJ2-1 and V is TRBV20-1; D is unclear. The V gene's germline CDR1 is DFQATT and CDR2 SNEGSKA (reference sequence). This CDR3 has 11 residues. V was cut by 3 bases and J by 8 bases, with 8 bases left in between. CDR3 DNA sequence: TGCAGTGCTAGCTTTTACGATGAGCAGTTCTTC. Encoded protein: CSASFYDEQFF.

A few counts support this clonotype. J is TRBJ2-7 and V is TRBV20-1; possibly TRBD1 for D (6 bases). CDR1 is DFQATT, CDR2 SNEGSKA, per germline (reference sequence). This CDR3 contains 12 residues. Trimming took off 5 bases at V and 3 bases at J, with 11 bases between the two ends. The CDR3 coding sequence is TGCAGTGCTTCTACAGGGAACTACGAGCAGTACTTC. Translation: CSASTGNYEQYF.

This clonotype came up a few times. This chain connects TRBV7-6 to TRBJ1-2; D ambiguous. V shed 5 bases and J shed 1 base, with 17 bases lying between them. The CDR3 totals 16 residues. The germline V gene has CDR1 SGHVS and CDR2 FNYEAQ. The CDR3 here is CASSLTLGLDNYGYTF. The CDR3, as DNA: TGTGCCAGCAGCCTAACCCTGGGTTTAGATAACTATGGCTACACCTTC.

This clonotype was observed at least ten times. This chain uses TRBV15 with TRBJ2-7; D perhaps matches TRBD2 (6 bases). V was trimmed by 1 base and J by 3 bases, leaving 13 bases between them. Germline CDR1 is LNHNV and CDR2 is YYDKDF (reference sequence). CDR3 length: 15 amino acids. CDR3 sequence (DNA): TGTGCCACCAGCAGAGGGCGCGGGATGAACTACGAGCAGTACTTC. It yields the protein CATSRGRGMNYEQYF. The full variable domain, in which reference TRBV15 and TRBJ2-7 provide the parts outside the CDR3, is DAMVIQNPRYQVTQFGKPVTLSCSQTLNHNVMYWYQQKSSQAPKLLFHYYDKDFNNEADTPDNFQSRRPNTSFCFLDIRSPGLGDTAMYLCATSRGRGMNYEQYFGPGTRLTVT.